Sequencing of this T cell receptor beta chain was carried out in a study of T-cell memory formation after mild COVID-19. Germline CDR1 reads SGHTA; CDR2 reads FQGNSA. J gave up 3 bases and V 6 bases, and 6 bases lay outside the gene matches. The CDR3 loop spans 14 amino acids. One entry per CDR3 protein, called by TCRdb with MiXCR from the 5' RACE reads. The repertoire has 250,000 to 350,000 distinct CDR3 sequences, 19% of them found once; the top ten carry around 20%. Sequencing used PBMCs or a T cell subset sorted from them (not recorded which). The chain couples TRBV7-2 to TRBJ1-2, with 8 bases identical to TRBD1. The sequence was obtained from a man between 18 and 35 years old who had mild COVID-19 (a few samples of this study predate the infection). Cell type and time point are not known. The CDR3, as DNA: TGTGCCAGCAGATCAGGGGGCCTAGACTATGGCTACACCTTC. It encodes CASRSGGLDYGYTF.